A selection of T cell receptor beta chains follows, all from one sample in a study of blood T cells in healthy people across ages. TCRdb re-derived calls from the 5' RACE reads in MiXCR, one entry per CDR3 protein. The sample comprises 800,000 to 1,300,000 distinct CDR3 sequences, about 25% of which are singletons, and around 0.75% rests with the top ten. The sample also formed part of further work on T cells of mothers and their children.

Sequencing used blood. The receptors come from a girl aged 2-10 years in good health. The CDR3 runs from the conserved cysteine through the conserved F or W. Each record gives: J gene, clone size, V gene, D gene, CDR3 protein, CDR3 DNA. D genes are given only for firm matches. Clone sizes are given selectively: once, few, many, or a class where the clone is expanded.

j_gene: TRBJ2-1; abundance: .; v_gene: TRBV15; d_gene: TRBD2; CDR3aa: CATSERDYNEQFF; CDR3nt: TGTGCCACCTCCGAGCGGGACTACAATGAGCAGTTCTTC
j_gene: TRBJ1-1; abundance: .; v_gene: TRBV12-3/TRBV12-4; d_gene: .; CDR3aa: CASTGGVVGTEAFF; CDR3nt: TGTGCCAGCACCGGGGGTGTAGTCGGCACTGAAGCTTTCTTT
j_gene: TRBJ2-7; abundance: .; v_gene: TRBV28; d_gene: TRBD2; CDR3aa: CASRGASGSSYEQYF; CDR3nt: TGTGCCAGCAGAGGGGCTAGCGGGAGCTCCTACGAGCAGTACTTC
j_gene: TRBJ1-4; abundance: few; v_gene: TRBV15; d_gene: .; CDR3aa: CATSRAKGLAEKLFF; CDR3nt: TGTGCCACCAGCAGAGCCAAGGGGCTGGCTGAAAAACTGTTTTTT
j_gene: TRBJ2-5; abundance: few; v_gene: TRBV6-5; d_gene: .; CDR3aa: CASSYSYETAQETQYF; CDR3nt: TGTGCCAGCAGTTACTCGTACGAGACAGCGCAAGAGACCCAGTACTTC
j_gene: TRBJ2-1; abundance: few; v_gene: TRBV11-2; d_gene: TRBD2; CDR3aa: CASSPGTSGNLNEQFF; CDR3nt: TGTGCCAGCAGCCCTGGAACTAGCGGGAATTTGAATGAGCAGTTCTTC
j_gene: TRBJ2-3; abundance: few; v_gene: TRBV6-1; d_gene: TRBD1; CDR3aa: CASSPFTGQGNRNTQYF; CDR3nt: TGTGCCAGCAGTCCCTTTACCGGACAGGGGAATAGGAATACGCAGTATTTT
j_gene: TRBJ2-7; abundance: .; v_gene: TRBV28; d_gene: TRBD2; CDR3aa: CASSDLTSVYEQYF; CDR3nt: TGTGCCAGCAGTGACCTAACTAGCGTCTACGAGCAGTACTTC
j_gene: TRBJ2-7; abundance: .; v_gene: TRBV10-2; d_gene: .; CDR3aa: CASSPGEGLYEQYF; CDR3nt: TGCGCCAGCAGTCCAGGGGAGGGTCTCTACGAGCAGTACTTC
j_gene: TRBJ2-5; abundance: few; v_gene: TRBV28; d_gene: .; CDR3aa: CAMPLGGERETQYF; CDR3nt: TGTGCCATGCCCCTTGGAGGGGAAAGGGAGACCCAGTACTTC
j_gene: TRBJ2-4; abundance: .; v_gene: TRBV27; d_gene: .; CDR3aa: CARPGVAKNIQYF; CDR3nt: TGTGCCAGGCCTGGTGTAGCCAAAAACATTCAGTACTTC
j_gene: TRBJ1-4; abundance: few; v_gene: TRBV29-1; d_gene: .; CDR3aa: CGTRGLNEKLFF; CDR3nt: TGCGGGACGAGGGGACTTAATGAAAAACTGTTTTTT
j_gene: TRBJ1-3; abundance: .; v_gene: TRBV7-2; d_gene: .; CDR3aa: CASSLSQGVGNTIYF; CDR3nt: TGTGCCAGCAGCTTAAGTCAAGGTGTGGGAAACACCATATATTTT
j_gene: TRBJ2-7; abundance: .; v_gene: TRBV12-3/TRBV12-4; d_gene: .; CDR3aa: CASRERDTHYEQYF; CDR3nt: TGTGCCAGCAGAGAAAGGGACACTCACTACGAGCAGTACTTC
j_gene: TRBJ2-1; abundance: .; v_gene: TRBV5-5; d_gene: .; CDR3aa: CASSLAGGGAVDPTNEQFF; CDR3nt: TGTGCCAGCAGCTTGGCCGGTGGGGGGGCGGTAGACCCTACAAATGAGCAGTTCTTC
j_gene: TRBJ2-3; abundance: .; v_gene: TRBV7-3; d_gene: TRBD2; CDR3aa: CASSVSGTLDTQYF; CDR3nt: TGTGCCAGCAGCGTTAGCGGGACTTTGGATACGCAGTATTTT
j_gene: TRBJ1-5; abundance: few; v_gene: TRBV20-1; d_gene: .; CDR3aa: CSAQGGNQPQHF; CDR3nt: TGCAGTGCTCAAGGTGGGAATCAGCCCCAGCATTTT
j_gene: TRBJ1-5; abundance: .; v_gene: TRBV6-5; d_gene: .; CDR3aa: CASRPTTGLYQPQHF; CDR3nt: TGTGCCAGCAGACCCACAACAGGGTTATATCAGCCCCAGCATTTT
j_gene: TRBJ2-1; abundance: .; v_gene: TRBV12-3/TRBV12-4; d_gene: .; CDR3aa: CASRPSAISAHNEQFF; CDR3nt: TGTGCCAGCAGACCTAGCGCCATATCGGCCCACAATGAGCAGTTCTTC
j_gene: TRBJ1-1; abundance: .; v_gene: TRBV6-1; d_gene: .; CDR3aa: CASSVDRWNTEAFF; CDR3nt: TGTGCCAGCAGTGTAGACCGTTGGAACACTGAAGCTTTCTTT
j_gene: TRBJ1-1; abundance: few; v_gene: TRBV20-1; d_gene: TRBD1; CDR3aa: CSAQEGANTEAFF; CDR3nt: TGCAGTGCTCAGGAGGGGGCGAACACTGAAGCTTTCTTT
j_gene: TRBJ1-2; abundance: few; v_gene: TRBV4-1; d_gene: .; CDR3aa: CASSPHPPGERYTF; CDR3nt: TGCGCCAGCAGCCCTCACCCGCCAGGGGAACGCTACACCTTC
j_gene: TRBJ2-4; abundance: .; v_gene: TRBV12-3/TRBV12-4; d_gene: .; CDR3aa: CASRPTDRKKNIQYF; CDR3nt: TGTGCCAGCAGGCCGACCGACAGAAAAAAAAACATTCAGTACTTC
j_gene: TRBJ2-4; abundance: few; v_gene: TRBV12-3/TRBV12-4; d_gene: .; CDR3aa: CASSLGPGRNIQYF; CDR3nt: TGTGCCAGCAGCCTAGGCCCAGGGAGGAACATTCAGTACTTC
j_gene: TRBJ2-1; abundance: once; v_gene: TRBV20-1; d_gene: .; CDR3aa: CSARVTGGRDGYNEQFF; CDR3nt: TGCAGTGCTAGAGTAACAGGGGGGAGGGACGGCTACAATGAGCAGTTCTTC
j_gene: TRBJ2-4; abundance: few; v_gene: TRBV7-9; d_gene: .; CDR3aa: CASSFGNDIQYF; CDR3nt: TGTGCCAGCAGCTTTGGCAATGACATTCAGTACTTC
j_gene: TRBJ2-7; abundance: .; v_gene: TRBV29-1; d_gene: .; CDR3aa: CSVELLGVEYEQYF; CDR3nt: TGCAGCGTTGAATTGTTGGGGGTTGAGTACGAGCAGTACTTC
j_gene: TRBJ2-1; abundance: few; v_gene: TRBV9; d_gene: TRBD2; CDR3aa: CASSAGGRGNEQFF; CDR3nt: TGTGCCAGCAGCGCCGGTGGGAGGGGCAATGAGCAGTTCTTC
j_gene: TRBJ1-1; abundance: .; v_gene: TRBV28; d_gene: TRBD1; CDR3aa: CASKRGRLNTEAFF; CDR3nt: TGTGCCAGCAAAAGGGGGCGGCTGAACACTGAAGCTTTCTTT
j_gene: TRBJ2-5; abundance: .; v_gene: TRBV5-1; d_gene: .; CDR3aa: CASRNDRHPQYF; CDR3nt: TGCGCCAGCAGGAATGACAGGCATCCCCAGTACTTC
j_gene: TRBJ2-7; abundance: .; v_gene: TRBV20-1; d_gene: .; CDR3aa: CSVREVSTNHYEQYF; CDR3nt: TGCAGTGTTAGAGAGGTTTCGACTAACCACTACGAGCAGTACTTC
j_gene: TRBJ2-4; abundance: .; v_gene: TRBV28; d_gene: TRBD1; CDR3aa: CASGQGAKNIQYF; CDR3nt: TGTGCCAGCGGACAGGGTGCCAAAAACATTCAGTACTTC
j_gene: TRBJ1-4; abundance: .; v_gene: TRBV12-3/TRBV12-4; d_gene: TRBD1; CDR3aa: CASSPTGQLEKLFF; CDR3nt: TGTGCCAGCAGCCCGACAGGGCAGCTTGAAAAACTGTTTTTT
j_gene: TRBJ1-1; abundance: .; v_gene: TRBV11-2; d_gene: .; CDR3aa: CASSARQATEAFF; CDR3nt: TGTGCCAGCAGTGCGCGACAGGCCACTGAAGCTTTCTTT
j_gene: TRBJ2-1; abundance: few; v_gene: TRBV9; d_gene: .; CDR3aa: CASSVGNVRGSEQFF; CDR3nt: TGTGCCAGCAGCGTAGGGAACGTCAGGGGCTCTGAGCAGTTCTTC
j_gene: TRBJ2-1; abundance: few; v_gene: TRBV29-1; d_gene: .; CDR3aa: CSATGSSVYNEQFF; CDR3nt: TGCAGCGCTACAGGGTCTTCCGTCTACAATGAGCAGTTCTTC
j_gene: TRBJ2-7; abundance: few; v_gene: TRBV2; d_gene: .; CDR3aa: CASYDPFSSEQYF; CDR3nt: TGTGCCAGCTATGACCCGTTTAGTAGCGAGCAGTACTTC
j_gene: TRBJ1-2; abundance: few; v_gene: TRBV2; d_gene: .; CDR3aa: CASSEQRSNYGYTF; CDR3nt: TGTGCCAGCAGTGAACAGCGATCTAACTATGGCTACACCTTC
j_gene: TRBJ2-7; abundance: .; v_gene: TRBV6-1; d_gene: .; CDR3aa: CASSEAWVYEQYF; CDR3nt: TGTGCCAGCAGTGAAGCTTGGGTCTACGAGCAGTACTTC
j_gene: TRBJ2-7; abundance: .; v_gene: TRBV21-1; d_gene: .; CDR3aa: CASSKASGVPSYEQYF; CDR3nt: TGTGCCAGCAGCAAAGCTAGCGGGGTGCCCTCCTACGAGCAGTACTTC
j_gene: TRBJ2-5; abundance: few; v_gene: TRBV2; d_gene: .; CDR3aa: CASTRGQETQYF; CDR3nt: TGTGCCAGCACTCGGGGGCAAGAGACCCAGTACTTC
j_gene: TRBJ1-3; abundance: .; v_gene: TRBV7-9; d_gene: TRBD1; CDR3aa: CASSLSTGGSGNTIYF; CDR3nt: TGTGCCAGCAGCTTATCGACAGGGGGATCTGGAAACACCATATATTTT
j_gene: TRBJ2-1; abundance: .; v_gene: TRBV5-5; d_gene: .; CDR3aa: CASSSESAYSYNEQFF; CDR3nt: TGTGCCAGCAGCTCAGAAAGCGCCTACTCCTACAATGAGCAGTTCTTC
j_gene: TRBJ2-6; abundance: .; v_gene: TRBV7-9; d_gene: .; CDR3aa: CASSLISPSGANVLTF; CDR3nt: TGTGCCAGCAGCTTAATTTCCCCCTCTGGGGCCAACGTCCTGACTTTC
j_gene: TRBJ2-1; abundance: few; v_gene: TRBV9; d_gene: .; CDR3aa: CASSPDGDEQSF; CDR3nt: TGTGCCAGCAGCCCAGATGGGGATGAGCAGTCCTTC
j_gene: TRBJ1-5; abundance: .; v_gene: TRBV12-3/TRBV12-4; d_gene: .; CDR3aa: CASSWGISNQPQHF; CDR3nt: TGTGCCAGCAGTTGGGGGATTAGCAATCAGCCCCAGCATTTT
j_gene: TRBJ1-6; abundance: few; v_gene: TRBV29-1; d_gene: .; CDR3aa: CSVGDNYNSPLHF; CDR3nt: TGCAGCGTTGGGGACAATTATAATTCACCCCTCCACTTT
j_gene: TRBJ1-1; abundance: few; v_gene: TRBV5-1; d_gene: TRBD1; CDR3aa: CASSPLLDTGGGGTEAFF; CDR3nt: TGCGCCAGCAGCCCCCTCCTAGACACAGGGGGCGGGGGAACTGAAGCTTTCTTT
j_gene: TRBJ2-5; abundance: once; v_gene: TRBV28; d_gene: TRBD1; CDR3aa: CASSLPDRGLQETQYF; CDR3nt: TGTGCCAGCAGTTTACCGGACAGGGGGCTCCAAGAGACCCAGTACTTC
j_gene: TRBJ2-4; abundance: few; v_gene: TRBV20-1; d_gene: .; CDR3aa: CSVPFRALAKNIQYF; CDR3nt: TGCAGTGTACCCTTCAGGGCCTTAGCCAAAAACATTCAGTACTTC
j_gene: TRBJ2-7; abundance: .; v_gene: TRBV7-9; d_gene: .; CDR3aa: CASSLVPGESYEQYF; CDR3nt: TGTGCCAGCAGCTTAGTCCCCGGGGAATCCTACGAGCAGTACTTC
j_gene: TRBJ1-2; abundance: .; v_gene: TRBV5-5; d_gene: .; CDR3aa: CASSLRGSGTF; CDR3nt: TGTGCCAGCAGCCTGAGGGGTAGCGGCACCTTC
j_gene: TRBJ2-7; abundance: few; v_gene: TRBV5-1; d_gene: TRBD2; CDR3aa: CASSLGLAGESYEQYF; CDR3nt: TGCGCCAGCAGCTTGGGACTAGCGGGAGAGTCCTACGAGCAGTACTTC